This T cell receptor beta chain derives from a study of OX40 agonist ivuxolimab in advanced cancers. The length of the CDR3 is 13 residues. The V gene's germline CDR1 is SNHLY and CDR2 FYNNEI. V gave up 7 bases and J gave up 1 base; unmatched junction bases: 3. Sequencing was performed with immunoSEQ multiplex PCR; in TCRdb, only in-frame clones are kept and a portion is missing. The sample includes 71,000 or so clones, around 86% of them seen just once. The chain uses TRBV2 and TRBJ1-1; 7 nucleotides line up with TRBD1. The specimen was CD4+ or CD8+ T cells sorted from blood, collected in a trial of the OX40 agonist ivuxolimab. The source is an adult with an advanced solid tumor such as melanoma, head and neck, liver or kidney cancer. The CDR3: CASTRDRNTEAFF. The CDR3 DNA reads TGTGCCAGCACCCGGGACAGGAACACTGAAGCTTTCTTT.